One sample yielded the 5 T cell receptor beta chains listed below, sequenced in a study of CD8 T cells in Susac syndrome. RNA in amounts of roughly 0.5 to 1 ug was reverse transcribed with random hexamers. TCRdb passed the immunoSEQ multiplex PCR reads through MiXCR, listing each CDR3 protein once. Of about 180,000 distinct CDR3 sequences in the sample, approximately 95% were seen once. The sequenced sample consisted of CD8+ T cells from PBMCs. The receptors come from a human donor with multiple sclerosis.

The rearrangement links TRBV30 to TRBJ2-1, with 7 bases that match TRBD2. The CDR3 extends over 13 amino acids. Germline V lookup: CDR1 GTSNPN, CDR2 SVGIG (reference sequence). J lost 5 bases, V lost 2 bases, and 3 bases had no gene match. The CDR3 DNA reads as TGTGCCTGGAGTTCTAGCGGCCACAATGAGCAGTTCTTC. Translation: CAWSSSGHNEQFF.

The rearrangement links TRBV6-5 to TRBJ2-3, with 11 bases fitting TRBD2. The CDR3 sequence is 15 residues long. Germline-derived CDR1 and CDR2 are MNHEY and SVGAGI. The V segment lost 6 bases and the J segment 2 bases; nucleotides outside the gene matches: 4. CDR3 residues: CASRLLAGDTDTQYF. DNA for the CDR3: TGTGCCAGCAGATTACTAGCGGGGGACACAGATACGCAGTATTTT.

This sequence joins TRBV6-1 and TRBJ1-2, with no clear D. Germline V gene sequence: CDR1 MNHNS, CDR2 SASEGT. The CDR3 covers 13 residues. Trimming cost V 1 base and J 8 bases, with 11 bases left between them. CDR3 sequence reads: CASSEGAGWGYTF. CDR3 in DNA: TGTGCCAGCAGTGAAGGGGCAGGTTGGGGCTACACCTTC.

This chain uses TRBV5-6 with TRBJ1-2, with 10 bases identical to TRBD1. V lost 1 base to trimming and J lost 4 bases; unmatched junction nucleotides: 7. Germline V gives CDR1 SGHDT, CDR2 YYEEEE. The CDR3 totals 16 residues. The CDR3 sequence: CASSLMTGGFGYGYTF. DNA for the CDR3: TGTGCCAGCAGCTTGATGACAGGGGGCTTCGGCTATGGCTACACCTTC. Full variable domain (outside the CDR3, taken from reference TRBV5-6 and TRBJ1-2): DAGVTQSPTHLIKTRGQQVTLRCSPKSGHDTVSWYQQALGQGPQFIFQYYEEEERQRGNFPDRFSGHQFPNYSSELNVNALLLGDSALYLCASSLMTGGFGYGYTFGSGTRLTVV.

This rearrangement joins TRBV13 to TRBJ1-1, with TRBD1 as a possible D gene (5 bases). V dropped 4 bases and J dropped 4 bases, with 13 bases sitting between them. From germline, CDR1 is PRHDT and CDR2 FYEKMQ (reference sequence). This CDR3 spans 14 amino acids. CDR3 amino acids: CASSSRVRSTEAFF. The CDR3 nucleotides read TGTGCCAGCAGCTCCAGGGTTCGTAGCACTGAAGCTTTCTTT. Full variable domain (outside the CDR3, taken from reference TRBV13 and TRBJ1-1): AAGVIQSPRHLIKEKRETATLKCYPIPRHDTVYWYQQGPGQDPQFLISFYEKMQSDKGSIPDRFSAQQFSDYHSELNMSSLELGDSALYFCASSSRVRSTEAFFGQGTRLTVV.